The sample holds one count of the clone carrying this T cell receptor (beta chain). Its antigen is undetermined. This sample is drawn from a study of cytomegalovirus exposure and HLA in healthy donors. Study-wide context: Among 350 to 500 genotyped donors, around 77% fell in the Caucasian-associated ancestry cluster. General study points: Most TCR beta V segments were productive about 87% or about 30% of the time in an earlier analysis. The authors assumed roughly uniform sequencing depth across donors for presence/absence analyses. Several of the most significant clusters appeared linked to common viral pathogens, based on a later analysis.

PCR used 60 Vbeta primers and 13 Jbeta primers. Profiling relied on immunoSEQ multiplex PCR, and the TCRdb table lists in-frame clones only, not all of them. The sample records approximately 150,000 clones, about 70% being singletons. Germline V gene lookup returns CDR1 SGHTA and CDR2 FQGNSA. The CDR3 extends over 13 amino acids. Deletions cut 8 bases from V and 6 bases from J, with 14 bases between. This receptor was identified in a male donor in good health and CMV-seronegative. The specimen sequenced was PBMCs. The rearrangement joins TRBV7-2 to TRBJ2-1; TRBD1 might be the D (6 bases). CDR3 residues: CASRKTGVNEQFF. For the CDR3, the DNA is TGTGCCAGCCGAAAGACAGGAGTCAATGAGCAGTTCTTC.